The 10 T cell receptor beta chains listed next were all sequenced from one sample in a study of blood T cell repertoires in COVID-19. Here immunoSEQ multiplex PCR was the method, and the copy in TCRdb shows in-frame clones only, minus some. The sample has about 360,000 clones; about 88% are singletons. The sample was peripheral blood. These receptors came from a woman aged 55-75 years with COVID-19, enrolled during active disease.

The chain recombines TRBV7-6 with TRBJ2-6; TRBD2 matches at 7 bases. The CDR3 length is 22 residues. The V and J ends lost 1 base and 4 bases, in that order; junction bases with no gene match: 22. Germline V lookup: CDR1 SGHVS, CDR2 FNYEAQ. The CDR3 bases are TGTGCCAGCAGCTTAGAAACTAGCGTCGGGGGTCGGGACCCGCTGGGGGCCAACGTCCTGACTTTC. It is translated as CASSLETSVGGRDPLGANVLTF.

A few counts support this clone. The rearrangement links TRBV20-1 to TRBJ1-5, with 9 bases aligning to TRBD1. The V and J ends lost 3 bases and 5 bases, in that order; junction bases with no gene match: 8. Germline V gene lookup returns CDR1 DFQATT and CDR2 SNEGSKA (reference sequence). The CDR3 is 15 amino acids. Written as DNA, the CDR3 is TGCAGTGCTAGTCCCGGACAGGGGCCATATCAGCCCCAGCATTTT. Translating it yields CSASPGQGPYQPQHF.

This clone appeared a few times. The chain joins TRBV11-2 to TRBJ2-2; 11 nucleotides align to TRBD1. The V gene's germline CDR1 is SGHAT and CDR2 FQNNGV. The J segment lost 2 bases and the V segment lost 5 bases, leaving 4 bases of the junction unmatched. The CDR3 sequence is 16 residues long. The CDR3 spells CASSRTGGVNTGELFF. The CDR3 DNA follows: TGTGCCAGCAGCCGGACAGGGGGCGTCAACACCGGGGAGCTGTTTTTT.

The chain employs TRBV5-6 and TRBJ2-3, with D possibly being TRBD2 (6 bases). The CDR3 runs 14 residues. V lost 0 bases, J lost 4 bases, and 9 bases lay in between. Germline V lookup: CDR1 SGHDT, CDR2 YYEEEE. Here the CDR3 reads CASSLGGGSDTQYF. The CDR3 DNA is TGTGCCAGCAGCTTGGGGGGAGGCTCAGATACGCAGTATTTT.

This clone was seen only once. The chain recombines TRBV6-5 with TRBJ2-2; unclear D gene. Between the trimmed V and J ends, which lost 4 bases and 3 bases, there was a span of 6 bases. This CDR3 has 13 residues. Germline V gene sequence: CDR1 MNHEY, CDR2 SVGAGI. CDR3 region: CASSLIDTGELFF. The CDR3 bases are TGTGCCAGCAGTTTGATAGACACCGGGGAGCTGTTTTTT.

This clone appeared a single time. J is TRBJ1-2 and V is TRBV19; TRBD1 matches 11 bases. Germline values: CDR1 LNHDA, CDR2 SQIVND (reference sequence). J lost 0 bases, V lost 5 bases, and 8 bases had no gene match. CDR3 size: 17 residues. CDR3: CASSLDRGHDPNYGYTF. In nucleotides, the CDR3 is TGTGCCAGTAGTCTGGACAGGGGGCATGATCCTAACTATGGCTACACCTTC. Full variable domain (rest looked up from reference TRBV19 and TRBJ1-2): DGGITQSPKYLFRKEGQNVTLSCEQNLNHDAMYWYRQDPGQGLRLIYYSQIVNDFQKGDIAEGYSVSREKKESFPLTVTSAQKNPTAFYLCASSLDRGHDPNYGYTFGSGTRLTVV.

This clone was detected a few times. The rearrangement links TRBV18 to TRBJ1-6; D not certain. The germline V and J ends were trimmed by 3 bases and 10 bases, with 19 bases remaining between them. The germline V gene encodes CDR1 KGHSH and CDR2 LQKENI. This CDR3 is 16 amino acids long. CDR3 bases: TGTGCCAGCTCACCCGACATCACCCCGGCCCGATCACCCCTCCACTTT. It translates to CASSPDITPARSPLHF.

This CDR3 is CASSDSYGYTF. CDR3 bases: TGTGCCAGCAGTGATTCCTACGGCTACACCTTC. This chain uses TRBV6-1 with TRBJ1-2; D call uncertain. Per the germline V gene, CDR1 is MNHNS and CDR2 is SASEGT. The CDR3 totals 11 residues. V gave up 3 bases and J gave up 8 bases, with 7 bases separating them.

CDR3 in amino acids: CASSLNSGVGTSHYF. CDR3 DNA sequence: TGTGCCAGCAGCTTAAACTCCGGCGTAGGGACTAGTCACTATTTT. The V and J genes are TRBV7-2 and TRBJ2-3; 8 positions match TRBD2. Germline V gene data show CDR1 as SGHTA and CDR2 as FQGNSA. After removal of 2 bases from V and 15 bases from J, the junction contained 16 bases not matched to a gene. This CDR3 has 15 residues.

The rearrangement uses TRBV12-3 or TRBV12-4 and TRBJ2-1, with D possibly TRBD2 on 6 matching bases. V lost 8 bases and J 7 bases, leaving 9 bases between the germline ends. The CDR3 runs 11 residues. CDR3 loop: CASERANEQFF. CDR3 nucleotides: TGTGCCAGCGAGCGGGCGAATGAGCAGTTCTTC.